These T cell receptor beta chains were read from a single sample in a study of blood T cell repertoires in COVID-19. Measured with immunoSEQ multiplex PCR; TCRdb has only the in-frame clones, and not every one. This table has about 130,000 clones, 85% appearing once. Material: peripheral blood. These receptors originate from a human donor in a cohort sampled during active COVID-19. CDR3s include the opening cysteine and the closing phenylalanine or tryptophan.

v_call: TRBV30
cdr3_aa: CAWSTLAGVVNEQFF

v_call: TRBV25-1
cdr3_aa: CASSLRPSGANEQFF

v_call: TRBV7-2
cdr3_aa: CASSFTSVQPQHF

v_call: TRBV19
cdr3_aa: CASSIGGGNTDTQYF

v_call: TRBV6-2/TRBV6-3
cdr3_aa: CASSYSKGLAGGYNEQFF

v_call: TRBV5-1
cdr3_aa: CASSLDATGPNTIYF

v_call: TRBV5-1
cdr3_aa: CASSFPAGPTDTQYF

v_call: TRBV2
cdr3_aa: CASAGDRDLYEQYF

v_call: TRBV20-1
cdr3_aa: CSASFLAGGSKETQYF

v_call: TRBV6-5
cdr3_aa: CASREGAAPLHF

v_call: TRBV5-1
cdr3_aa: CASSQGPGQGSSGANVLTF

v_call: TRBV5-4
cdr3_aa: CASSTRQGGGGYTF

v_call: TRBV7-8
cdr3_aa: CASSLGTVGAGGNTIYF

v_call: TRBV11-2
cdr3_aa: CASSLGGADTQYF

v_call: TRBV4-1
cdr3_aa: CASSQDVRQGSYEQYF

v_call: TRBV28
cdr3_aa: CASSSPLIQGIYGYTF

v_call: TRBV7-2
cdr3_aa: CASSLSGGWMDTQYF